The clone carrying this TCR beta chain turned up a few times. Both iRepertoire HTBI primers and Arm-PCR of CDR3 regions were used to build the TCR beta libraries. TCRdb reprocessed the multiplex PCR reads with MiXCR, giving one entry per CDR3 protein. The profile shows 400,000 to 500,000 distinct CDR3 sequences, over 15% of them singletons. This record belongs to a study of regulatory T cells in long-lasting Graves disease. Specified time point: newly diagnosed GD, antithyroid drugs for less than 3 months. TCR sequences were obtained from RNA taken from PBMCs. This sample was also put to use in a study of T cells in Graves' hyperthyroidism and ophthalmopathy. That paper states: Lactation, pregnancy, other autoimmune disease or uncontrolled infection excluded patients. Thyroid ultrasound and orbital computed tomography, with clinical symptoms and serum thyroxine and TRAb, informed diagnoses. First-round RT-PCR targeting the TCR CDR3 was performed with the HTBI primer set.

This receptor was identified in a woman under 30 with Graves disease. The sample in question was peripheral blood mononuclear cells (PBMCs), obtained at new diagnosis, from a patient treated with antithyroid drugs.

CDR3 DNA sequence: TGTGCCAGCAGTTATGCTCGTAGCGGGATTGGTGAGCAGTACTTC. Its protein is CASSYARSGIGEQYF. The V and J genes are TRBV6-2 or TRBV6-3 and TRBJ2-7; TRBD2 aligns across 8 bases. J was trimmed by 7 bases and V by 3 bases; bases with no gene match: 11. Germline-derived CDR1 and CDR2 are MNHEY and SVGEGT. The CDR3 covers 15 residues.